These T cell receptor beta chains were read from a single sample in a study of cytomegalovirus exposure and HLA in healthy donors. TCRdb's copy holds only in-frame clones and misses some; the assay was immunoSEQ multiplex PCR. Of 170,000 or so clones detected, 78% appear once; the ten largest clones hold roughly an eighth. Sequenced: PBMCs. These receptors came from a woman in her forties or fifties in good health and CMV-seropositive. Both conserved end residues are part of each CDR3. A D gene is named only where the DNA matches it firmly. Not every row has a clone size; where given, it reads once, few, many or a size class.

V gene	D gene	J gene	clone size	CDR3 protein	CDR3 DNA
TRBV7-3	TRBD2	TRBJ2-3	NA	CASSLTRGADTQYF	TGTGCCAGCAGCTTAACCCGGGGGGCAGATACGCAGTATTTT
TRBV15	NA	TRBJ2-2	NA	CATSRGQVIGELFF	TGTGCCACCAGCAGAGGACAGGTCATCGGGGAGCTGTTTTTT
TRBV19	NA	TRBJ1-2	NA	CASRGGGYGYTF	TGTGCCAGTAGAGGGGGGGGATATGGCTACACCTTC
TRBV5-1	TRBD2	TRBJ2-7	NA	CASRASGYEQYF	TGCGCCAGCAGAGCTAGCGGCTACGAGCAGTACTTC
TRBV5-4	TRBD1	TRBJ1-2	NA	CASSPNPTGNYGYTF	TGTGCCAGCAGCCCCAACCCGACAGGGAACTATGGCTACACCTTC
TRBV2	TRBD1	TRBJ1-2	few	CASNRPGGYYGYTF	TGTGCCAGCAATCGGCCAGGGGGCTACTATGGCTACACCTTC
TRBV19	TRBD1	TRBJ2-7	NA	CASSIDRGYSYEQYF	TGTGCCAGTAGTATAGACAGGGGGTACTCCTACGAGCAGTACTTC
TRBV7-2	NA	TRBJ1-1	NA	CASSPHLNTEAFF	TGTGCCAGCAGCCCACACCTGAACACTGAAGCTTTCTTT
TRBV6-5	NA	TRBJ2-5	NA	CASSRPGAQETQYF	TGTGCCAGCAGTCGCCCCGGAGCACAAGAGACCCAGTACTTC
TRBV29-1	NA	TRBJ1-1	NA	CSARLNTEAFF	TGCAGCGCTAGGTTGAACACTGAAGCTTTCTTT
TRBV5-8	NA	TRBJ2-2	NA	CASSLDSGYTGELFF	TGTGCCAGCAGCTTGGATAGCGGCTACACCGGGGAGCTGTTTTTT
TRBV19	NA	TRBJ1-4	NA	CACSGGTNEKLFF	TGTGCCTGCTCAGGAGGCACTAATGAAAAACTGTTTTTT
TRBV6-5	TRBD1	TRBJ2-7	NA	CASRIGTGDEQYF	TGTGCCAGCAGGATAGGGACAGGGGACGAGCAGTACTTC
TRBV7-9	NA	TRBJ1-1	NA	CASSVGLAGTEAFF	TGTGCCAGCAGCGTGGGACTGGCGGGGACTGAAGCTTTCTTT
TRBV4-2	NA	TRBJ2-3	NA	CASSQDQTLTDTQYF	TGTGCCAGCAGCCAAGATCAAACTCTCACAGATACGCAGTATTTT
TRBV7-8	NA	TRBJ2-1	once	CASSVVEGLSYNEQFF	TGTGCCAGCAGCGTCGTAGAGGGCCTCTCCTACAATGAGCAGTTCTTC
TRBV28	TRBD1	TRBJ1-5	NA	CASSRRQGPNQPQHF	TGTGCCAGCAGCCGTAGACAGGGACCTAATCAGCCCCAGCATTTT
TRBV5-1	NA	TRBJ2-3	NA	CASSLAGSYGADTQYF	TGCGCCAGCAGCTTGGCTGGGTCCTACGGGGCAGATACGCAGTATTTT
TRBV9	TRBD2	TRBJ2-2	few	CASSRGGSLANTGELFF	TGTGCCAGCAGCCGGGGGGGTTCCCTCGCGAACACCGGGGAGCTGTTTTTT
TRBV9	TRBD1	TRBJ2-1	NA	CASSVGPATGNEQFF	TGTGCCAGCAGCGTAGGGCCAGCGACAGGGAATGAGCAGTTCTTC
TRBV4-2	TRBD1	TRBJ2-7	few	CASSQRRGQGNEEQYF	TGTGCCAGCAGCCAACGCCGGGGACAGGGGAATGAGGAGCAGTACTTC
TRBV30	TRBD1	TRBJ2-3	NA	CAWSPGTGGTDTQYF	TGTGCCTGGTCCCCCGGGACAGGGGGCACAGATACGCAGTATTTT
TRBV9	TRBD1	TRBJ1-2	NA	CASSGLGGADYGYTF	TGTGCCAGCAGCGGTCTAGGGGGCGCTGACTATGGCTACACCTTC
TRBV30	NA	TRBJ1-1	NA	CAWSPGQASEAFF	TGTGCCTGGAGCCCGGGACAAGCCTCTGAAGCTTTCTTT
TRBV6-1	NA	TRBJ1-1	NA	CASRGWEGSTEAFF	TGTGCCAGCAGGGGGTGGGAGGGCTCTACTGAAGCTTTCTTT
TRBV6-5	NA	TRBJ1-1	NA	CASSYGGKNTEAFF	TGTGCCAGCAGTTACGGGGGCAAGAACACTGAAGCTTTCTTT
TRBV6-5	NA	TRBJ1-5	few	CASMRGGNGNQPQHF	TGTGCCAGCATGAGGGGGGGGAACGGCAATCAGCCCCAGCATTTT
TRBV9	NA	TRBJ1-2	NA	CASSVRQTQNNGYTF	TGTGCCAGCAGCGTCAGGCAGACACAAAACAATGGCTACACCTTC
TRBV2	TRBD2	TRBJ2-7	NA	CASSGQAGGPEQYF	TGTGCCAGCAGTGGCCAAGCGGGGGGACCCGAGCAGTACTTC
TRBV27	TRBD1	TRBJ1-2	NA	CASTSGTANYGYTF	TGTGCCAGCACCAGTGGGACAGCTAACTATGGCTACACCTTC
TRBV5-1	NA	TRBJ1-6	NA	CASAERQGYNSPLHF	TGCGCCAGCGCGGAAAGGCAGGGGTATAATTCACCCCTCCACTTT
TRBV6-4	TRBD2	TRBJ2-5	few	CASSYSAGDSGETQYF	TGTGCCAGCAGTTACTCAGCGGGGGATTCCGGGGAGACCCAGTACTTC
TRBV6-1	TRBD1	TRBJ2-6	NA	CASSEGDRVGGANVLTF	TGTGCCAGCAGTGAGGGGGACAGGGTAGGTGGGGCCAACGTCCTGACTTTC
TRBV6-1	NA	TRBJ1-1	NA	CASSESWGDEAFF	TGTGCCAGCAGTGAATCTTGGGGGGATGAAGCTTTCTTT
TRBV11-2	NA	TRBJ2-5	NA	CASSSQGNQETQYF	TGTGCCAGCAGCTCTCAGGGAAACCAAGAGACCCAGTACTTC
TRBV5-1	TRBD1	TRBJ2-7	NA	CASSLEEQGANEQYF	TGCGCCAGCAGCTTGGAGGAGCAGGGGGCGAACGAGCAGTACTTC
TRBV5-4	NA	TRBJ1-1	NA	CASSLYNRHMNTEAFF	TGTGCCAGCAGCTTGTATAACCGTCACATGAACACTGAAGCTTTCTTT
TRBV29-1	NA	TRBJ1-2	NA	CSVAAKSGYGYTF	TGCAGCGTTGCAGCGAAAAGTGGCTATGGCTACACCTTC
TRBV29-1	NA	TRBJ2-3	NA	CSGEVGTDTQYF	TGCAGCGGGGAGGTGGGGACAGATACGCAGTATTTT
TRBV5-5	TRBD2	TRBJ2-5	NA	CASSSRGGRGTQYF	TGCGCCAGCAGCTCGCGGGGGGGCCGGGGGACCCAGTACTTC
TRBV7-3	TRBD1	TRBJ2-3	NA	CASSPVEGQSVDTQYF	TGTGCCAGCAGCCCAGTCGAGGGACAGTCTGTAGATACGCAGTATTTT